The present T cell receptor (beta chain) was sequenced within a study of T cell responses to AZD1222 COVID-19 vaccine. Study-level points and caveats: Nearly half of spike-specific TCRs reportedly go after variant regions that carry no mutations.

About this clone: The antigen is unknown.

The CDR3 has 17 residues. CDR1 and CDR2 from the germline V gene are SNHLY and FYNNEI. The junction had 11 bases not matched to a gene; V was cut back by 8 bases and J by 2 bases. Here immunoSEQ multiplex PCR was the method, and the copy in TCRdb shows in-frame clones only, minus some. The sample includes roughly 130,000 clones, about 91% seen only once; the top ten take 2.8%. The chain couples TRBV2 to TRBJ2-3, with 12 bases matching TRBD2. This sequence was found in an adult in good health. The sample here was peripheral blood, taken on day 0 of AZD1222 vaccination. CDR3 sequence (DNA): TGTGCCAGCCTCCCCTCCCGACTAGCGGGGGACACAGATACGCAGTATTTT. The encoded protein is CASLPSRLAGDTDTQYF. The entire variable domain, with the rest obtained from reference TRBV2 and TRBJ2-3, is as follows: EPEVTQTPSHQVTQMGQEVILRCVPISNHLYFYWYRQILGQKVEFLVSFYNNEISEKSEIFDDQFSVERPDGSNFTLKIRSTKLEDSAMYFCASLPSRLAGDTDTQYFGPGTRLTVL.